Below are 21 T cell receptor beta chains sequenced from a single sample in a study of control samples from healthy donors and cancer patients. TCRdb's table, derived via immunoSEQ multiplex PCR, lists solely in-frame clones and lacks some. Found here are about 120,000 clones, 80% to 90% of them singletons; the top ten hold approximately 1%. Specimen: PBMCs. The receptors originated from a woman aged 45-59 years with colorectal cancer.

J is TRBJ2-7 and V is TRBV15; TRBD1 or TRBD2 may be the D gene (5 bases each). Germline lookup yields CDR1 LNHNV and CDR2 YYDKDF (reference sequence). The CDR3 consists of 14 residues. V gave up 3 bases and J gave up 0 bases, with 9 bases separating them. This chain's CDR3 is CATSRAGSSYEQYF. The CDR3 DNA reads TGTGCCACCAGCAGGGCAGGGAGCTCCTACGAGCAGTACTTC.

This chain links TRBV7-9 with TRBJ2-1; tentatively, D is TRBD2 (7 bases). The ends were cut back, 4 bases at V and 4 bases at J, with 17 bases in the middle. The CDR3 is made up of 16 amino acids. CDR1 is SEHNR and CDR2 is FQNEAQ in the germline V gene (reference sequence). CDR3 loop: CASSYVLRGTYNEQFF. In nucleotides, the CDR3 is TGTGCCAGCAGCTATGTCTTGCGGGGGACATACAATGAGCAGTTCTTC.

This clone was detected once. The chain uses TRBV27 and TRBJ2-3; 9 bases fit TRBD2. CDR3 length equals 15 residues. V was pared by 7 bases and J by 7 bases, with 12 bases of the junction left unmatched. Looked up from germline, CDR1 is MNHEY and CDR2 is SMNVEV (reference sequence). The CDR3 DNA reads as TGTGCCAGCATGACGGGGACTAGCCGGTTTAATACGCAGTATTTT. Protein: CASMTGTSRFNTQYF.

The chain links TRBV7-2 to TRBJ2-7, with TRBD2 matching 7 bases. The CDR3 is 14 residues long. CDR1 is SGHTA and CDR2 is FQGNSA in the germline V gene. Trimming took 5 bases from V and 3 from J; bases not matched to a gene: 7. The DNA for the CDR3 is TGTGCCAGCAGCAGCGGGACGCAAAACTACGAGCAGTACTTC. This codes for CASSSGTQNYEQYF. Combining the CDR3 with reference TRBV7-2 and TRBJ2-7 gives the whole variable domain GAGVSQSPSNKVTEKGKDVELRCDPISGHTALYWYRQSLGQGLEFLIYFQGNSAPDKSGLPSDRFSAERTGGSVSTLTIQRTQQEDSAVYLCASSSGTQNYEQYFGPGTRLTVT.

This rearrangement joins TRBV5-1 to TRBJ1-3; D is perhaps TRBD1 (5 bases). This CDR3 contains 17 residues. The V end was cut by 0 bases, the J end by 0 bases, with 13 bases between. The germline gives CDR1 SGHRS, CDR2 YFSETQ. In DNA, the CDR3 is TGCGCCAGCAGCTTGGCCTCAGGGCAGAGCTCTGGAAACACCATATATTTT. Encoded protein: CASSLASGQSSGNTIYF.

This clone was recorded once. The rearrangement links TRBV20-1 to TRBJ1-5; D call uncertain. V shed 3 bases and J shed 1 base, with 16 bases lying between them. From germline, CDR1 is DFQATT and CDR2 SNEGSKA (reference sequence). The CDR3 has 16 residues. The CDR3 nucleotides are TGCAGTGCTAGTACTCCGGGTAGGGTCAGCAATCAGCCCCAGCATTTT. This gives the protein CSASTPGRVSNQPQHF.

The chain joins TRBV19 to TRBJ2-5; D uncertain. The CDR3 has 13 residues. Trimming took 8 bases from V and 5 from J, leaving 15 bases between them. The germline V gene encodes CDR1 LNHDA and CDR2 SQIVND (reference sequence). The CDR3 DNA sequence: TGTGCCAGTTCTCATGACCTCATGGAGACCCAGTACTTC. It codes for CASSHDLMETQYF.

V usage is TRBV6-5 and J usage is TRBJ1-2; TRBD1 matches 7 bases. Germline V gives CDR1 MNHEY, CDR2 SVGAGI. There are 13 residues in the CDR3. The V and J ends lost 6 bases and 2 bases, in that order; junction bases with no gene match: 3. Written as DNA, the CDR3 is TGTGCCAGCAGCCGGGACAGCAACTATGGCTACACCTTC. Encoded protein: CASSRDSNYGYTF.

In this sample, this clone turned up once. The chain employs TRBV12-3 or TRBV12-4 and TRBJ1-5, with D unresolved. This CDR3 has 13 residues. V dropped 3 bases and J dropped 6 bases, with 9 bases sitting between them. The CDR3 nucleotides read TGTGCCAGCAGTTTGTTGGGGAGTCAGCCCCAGCATTTT. Translated: CASSLLGSQPQHF.

The chain recombines TRBV19 with TRBJ1-6; TRBD1 matches 9 bases. Trimming took 4 bases from V and 9 from J; bases not matched to a gene: 7. CDR3 size: 15 residues. Germline-derived CDR1 and CDR2 are LNHDA and SQIVND (reference sequence). The CDR3 nucleotides are TGTGCCAGTAGTACTCAGGGACAGGGCTCTTCACCCCTCCACTTT. Its protein is CASSTQGQGSSPLHF.

CDR3 amino acids: CASSFGLAKNIQYF. The CDR3 nucleotides read TGTGCCAGCAGCTTCGGGTTAGCCAAAAACATTCAGTACTTC. This rearrangement joins TRBV7-9 to TRBJ2-4, with unresolved D. This CDR3 contains 14 residues. Trimming took off 3 bases at V and 0 bases at J, with 6 bases between the two ends. Germline-derived CDR1 and CDR2 are SEHNR and FQNEAQ (reference sequence).

The CDR3, as DNA: TGTGCCAGCAGCTCGGAGGGCAGCGAGCAGTACTTC. Its protein product is CASSSEGSEQYF. This chain links TRBV11-2 with TRBJ2-7, with TRBD2 as a possible D gene (6 bases). Germline CDR1 reads SGHAT; CDR2 reads FQNNGV. Trimming took 4 bases from V and 6 from J, leaving 10 bases between them. The CDR3 length is 12 residues.

This chain uses TRBV2 with TRBJ2-3, with 13 positions matching TRBD2. Germline CDR1 SNHLY, CDR2 FYNNEI. Trimming took 4 bases from V and 1 from J; bases not matched to a gene: 8. The CDR3 has 18 residues. The CDR3 loop reads CASSVGGLAGSRTDTQYF. In nucleotides, the CDR3 is TGTGCCAGCAGTGTTGGGGGACTAGCGGGATCACGCACAGATACGCAGTATTTT.

V is TRBV11-2 and J is TRBJ2-7; 8 bases are shared with TRBD2. Per the germline V gene, CDR1 is SGHAT and CDR2 is FQNNGV. The CDR3 has 15 residues. Germline trimming cut 3 bases from V and 1 base from J; bases unmatched to any gene: 5. As DNA, the CDR3 is TGTGCCAGCAGCTTGGGCGGGGGGACGTCCTACGAGCAGTACTTC. This translates into CASSLGGGTSYEQYF.

This rearrangement joins TRBV5-1 to TRBJ1-3, with D possibly TRBD1 on 5 matching bases. The CDR3 spans 14 residues. Germline values: CDR1 SGHRS, CDR2 YFSETQ. The V end lost 0 bases, the J end lost 5 bases, and 9 bases lay between the germline ends. The CDR3 protein is CASSLEGARNTIYF. Here the CDR3 DNA reads TGCGCCAGCAGCTTGGAAGGGGCTAGAAACACCATATATTTT.

This chain connects TRBV3-1 (or the pseudogene TRBV3-2) to TRBJ1-2; maybe TRBD1 (5 bases). There are 16 residues in the CDR3. The germline V gene encodes CDR1 LGHDT and CDR2 YNNKEL (reference sequence). V lost 0 bases and J lost 4, with 15 bases in between. The DNA for the CDR3 is TGTGCCAGCAGCCAAGATTCCGGTCAGGGTGGCTATGGCTACACCTTC. Protein sequence: CASSQDSGQGGYGYTF.

The chain combines TRBV28 with TRBJ2-7, with TRBD1 identical over 9 bases. The V segment lost 6 bases and the J segment 5 bases; nucleotides outside the gene matches: 11. Germline V gives CDR1 MDHEN, CDR2 SYDVKM. The CDR3 extends over 15 amino acids. CDR3 in amino acids: CASSVTGTGLDEQYF. CDR3 DNA sequence: TGTGCCAGCAGCGTGACCGGGACAGGGTTAGACGAGCAGTACTTC.

This chain links TRBV7-9 with TRBJ2-1; no clear D. V dropped 1 base and J dropped 12 bases, with 16 bases sitting between them. CDR1 and CDR2 (germline): SEHNR, FQNEAQ (reference sequence). CDR3 length: 14 amino acids. This chain's CDR3 is CASSLGFGVRGQFF. Written as DNA, the CDR3 is TGTGCCAGCAGCTTAGGATTTGGGGTCCGCGGGCAGTTCTTC.

The V call is TRBV9, the J call TRBJ2-7; maybe TRBD2 (5 bases). The CDR3 extends over 14 amino acids. Germline CDR1 and CDR2: SGDLS and YYNGEE. Trimming shortened V by 0 bases and J by 0 bases, and 7 bases separated the two germline ends. CDR3 loop: CASSVVEGSYEQYF. For the CDR3, the DNA is TGTGCCAGCAGCGTAGTAGAGGGCTCCTACGAGCAGTACTTC.

The chain has TRBV4-1 and TRBJ1-4; D gene unclear. CDR3 length: 16 residues. V was shortened by 0 bases and J by 0 bases, with 8 bases between the two germline ends. From germline, CDR1 is MGHRA and CDR2 YSYEKL. This CDR3 is CASSQDRGATNEKLFF. The DNA for the CDR3 is TGCGCCAGCAGCCAAGACCGGGGAGCAACTAATGAAAAACTGTTTTTT.

V is TRBV10-1 and J is TRBJ1-1, with D perhaps TRBD1 (5 bases). CDR3 length equals 13 residues. Deletions cut 7 bases from V and 4 bases from J, with 13 bases between. Germline V CDR1 and CDR2: WNHNN, SYGVQD (reference sequence). The CDR3: CASTRDLSTEAFF. In DNA form, the CDR3 reads TGCGCCAGCACTAGGGACCTCAGCACTGAAGCTTTCTTT.